These T cell receptor beta chains were read from a single sample in a study of metastatic and nonmetastatic thyroid tumors. TCRdb ran MiXCR on the PCR reads. The repertoire consists of under 15,000 clones, with 9% to 14% occurring once and the leading ten covering 30% to 35%. Input material: blood. These receptors all come from a female donor with papillary thyroid cancer or a benign thyroid nodule (not recorded which). Some clones in this sample may be carry-over from other donors' samples. CDR3s leave out the opening cysteine and the closing phenylalanine or tryptophan. Not all rows give a size; the values are once, few, many and, for expanded clones, a class.

>TRBV27|medium-sized
ASSSLTPGTDNNEQF
>TRBV20-1|many
SAPQGGSISTDTQY
>TRBV11-3|many
ASSRGTGVTGELF
>TRBV6-2/TRBV6-3|few
ASSSLEAAPRAEAF
>TRBV7-9|many
ASSRHRDQETQY
>TRBV6-2/TRBV6-3|many
ASREQGGTEAF
>TRBV7-2|-
ASSLAGEVYGYT
>TRBV20-1|-
SADTRPNSYEQY
>TRBV20-1|many
SARTSGGITDTQY
>TRBV24-1|many
ATSYLSGQHNEQF
>TRBV2|-
ASSEGWWYGYT